This TCR beta chain was obtained from a study of breast tumors, draining lymph nodes, adjacent tissues. Samples came from axillary lymph nodes draining the breast cancer. Of note for this clonotype: Its antigen is unidentified. A much larger clone lies a single base off, so this may be a read error.

Study-wide results and caveats: Tumor TCR diversity was below lymph nodes but above nontumor tissue.

TCRdb re-analysed the multiplex PCR reads in MiXCR, keeping a single row per CDR3 protein. In the table there are fewer than 150,000 distinct CDR3 sequences, about 20% of which are singletons. CDR3 length: 15 residues. Germline CDR1 reads KGHSH; CDR2 reads LQKENI. The J gene is TRBJ1-2, the V gene TRBV18; D gene uncertain. The sample comprised axillary lymph node tissue. This TCR was sampled from a female donor with breast cancer. Some clones in this sample may be carry-over from other donors' samples. CDR3 region: CASSPPGLNNCGYTF. As DNA, the CDR3 is TGTGCCAGCTCACCGCCCGGACTCAACAACTGTGGCTACACCTTC.